The present T cell receptor (beta chain) was sequenced within a study of cytomegalovirus exposure and HLA in healthy donors. The PCR ran on 60 Vbeta and 13 Jbeta primers. Assay: immunoSEQ multiplex PCR; the TCRdb copy retains only in-frame clones and omits some. Its table lists under 150,000 clones. Trimming took off 0 bases at V and 4 bases at J, with 9 bases between the two ends. The germline V gene encodes CDR1 LGHNA and CDR2 YSLEER. The CDR3 totals 14 residues. Sequenced sample: PBMCs. The clonotype was recovered from a man aged 40-49 years in good health and CMV-seronegative. This chain joins TRBV4-3 and TRBJ1-1; tentatively, D is TRBD1 (6 bases). The CDR3 sequence: CASSQDQGGTEAFF. The CDR3, as DNA: TGCGCCAGCAGCCAAGATCAAGGGGGCACTGAAGCTTTCTTT.